The 7 T cell receptor beta chains presented below share a single source sample, sequenced in a study of blood T cells in healthy people across ages. Primers used in a second PCR of about 6 to 11 cycles were a sample-barcoded 5' primer and a J-beta primer mix. TCRdb itself ran the 5' RACE reads through MiXCR, one entry per CDR3 protein. The table lists some 550,000 distinct CDR3 sequences, roughly 48% of them singletons. Material for sequencing was blood. These receptors originate from an elderly man in good health.

This clonotype was observed a few times. The rearrangement links TRBV20-1 to TRBJ2-7, with 12 nucleotides matching TRBD2. This CDR3 comprises 15 residues. With 6 bases clipped from V and 0 bases from J, the junction kept 6 bases outside the gene matches. Germline loops: CDR1 DFQATT, CDR2 SNEGSKA (reference sequence). The CDR3 loop reads CSARTSGGNSYEQYF. The CDR3 DNA reads TGCAGTGCGAGAACTAGCGGGGGGAACTCCTACGAGCAGTACTTC.

The V gene is TRBV20-1, the J gene TRBJ2-7; possibly TRBD1 for D (6 bases). The CDR3 runs 15 residues. Germline-derived CDR1 and CDR2 are DFQATT and SNEGSKA (reference sequence). V lost 4 bases and J 5 bases, leaving 21 bases between the germline ends. CDR3 protein: CSAIVDNGQGNEQYF. CDR3 sequence (DNA): TGCAGTGCTATAGTGGACAACGGCCAGGGGAACGAGCAGTACTTC.

The chain's CDR3 is CSVERSGELFF. In DNA form, the CDR3 reads TGCAGCGTGGAGAGGTCCGGGGAGCTGTTTTTT. The V gene is TRBV29-1, the J gene TRBJ2-2; D unclear. CDR1 is SQVTM and CDR2 is ANQGSEA in the germline V gene. Trimming shortened V by 6 bases and J by 6 bases, and 8 bases separated the two germline ends. The CDR3 has 11 amino acids.

V and J are TRBV7-8 and TRBJ2-3, with D perhaps matching TRBD1 (5 bases). The CDR3 is 16 residues long. V was shortened by 1 base and J by 0 bases, with 11 bases between the two germline ends. Germline CDR1 and CDR2: SGHVS and FQNEAQ. The CDR3 spells CASSLESGLSTDTQYF. The DNA for the CDR3 is TGTGCCAGCAGCTTAGAATCAGGGTTGAGCACAGATACGCAGTATTTT.

This clonotype has only one observation. The chain is built from TRBV29-1 and TRBJ2-1; D gene uncertain. Germline values: CDR1 SQVTM, CDR2 ANQGSEA. V was clipped by 3 bases and J by 6 bases, with 18 bases between them. This CDR3 region has 15 residues. In DNA form, the CDR3 reads TGCAGCGTTGATATGGGTCAAAGAAGTAGCAATGAGCAGTTCTTC. Its protein is CSVDMGQRSSNEQFF.

The J gene is TRBJ2-2, the V gene TRBV6-1; a weak D match, TRBD1 (6 bases). Germline loops: CDR1 MNHNS, CDR2 SASEGT. The CDR3 length is 15 residues. The V gene lost 2 bases and the J gene lost 3 bases, with 10 bases spanning the gap. CDR3 residues: CASSESSGDTGELFF. CDR3 DNA sequence: TGTGCCAGCAGTGAATCATCAGGGGACACCGGGGAGCTGTTTTTT.

The chain links TRBV7-2 to TRBJ2-5; D might be TRBD2 (5 bases). The germline V and J ends were trimmed by 7 bases and 2 bases, with 5 bases remaining between them. CDR3 length equals 11 residues. CDR1 and CDR2 (germline): SGHTA, FQGNSA. Written as DNA, the CDR3 is TGTGCCAGCAAGCGGCAAGAGACCCAGTACTTC. Translated: CASKRQETQYF.